A single sample is the source of the 25 T cell receptor beta chains below, sequenced in a study of regulatory T cells in long-lasting Graves disease. Time point in this sample: persistent/refractory GD, antithyroid drugs over 5 years with positive TRAb. After RNA was extracted from PBMCs, the TCR library was made from it. iRepertoire HTBI primers and Arm-PCR of CDR3 regions built TCR beta libraries. Via MiXCR, TCRdb re-called the multiplex PCR reads, giving one row per CDR3 protein. Of over 300,000 distinct CDR3 sequences listed, around a fifth are singletons. The sequencing used peripheral blood mononuclear cells (PBMCs), collected when the disease was refractory, from a patient treated with antithyroid drugs. The receptors shown here come from a female donor with Graves disease.

This clonotype appeared a few times. The chain uses TRBV19 and TRBJ1-1, with 7 nucleotides matching TRBD1. Germline V gives CDR1 LNHDA, CDR2 SQIVND (reference sequence). This CDR3 spans 15 amino acids. The V segment lost 6 bases and the J segment 1 base; nucleotides outside the gene matches: 8. The CDR3 protein is CASRASYRGNTEAFF. The CDR3 DNA reads as TGTGCCAGTAGAGCCTCGTACAGGGGGAACACTGAAGCTTTCTTT.

The sample holds a few counts of this clonotype. This sequence joins TRBV20-1 and TRBJ2-5, with a weak D call TRBD1 (6 bases). Germline CDR1 and CDR2: DFQATT and SNEGSKA (reference sequence). The germline V and J ends were trimmed by 1 base and 1 base, with 13 bases remaining between them. CDR3 size: 15 residues. Written as DNA, the CDR3 is TGCAGTGCTAGAGGGGCAGGGGAGACCCAAGAGACCCAGTACTTC. Protein sequence: CSARGAGETQETQYF.

This clonotype showed up just once. V is TRBV4-1 and J is TRBJ2-2; 9 bases map to TRBD2. Looked up from germline, CDR1 is MGHRA and CDR2 is YSYEKL. The CDR3 consists of 16 residues. The J segment lost 3 bases and the V segment lost 5 bases, leaving 7 bases of the junction unmatched. The CDR3 is CASSDLAGAYTGELFF. Written as DNA, the CDR3 is TGCGCCAGCAGCGACTTAGCGGGGGCTTACACCGGGGAGCTGTTTTTT.

The chain combines TRBV29-1 with TRBJ2-7; no reliable D call. The CDR3 spans 12 residues. Germline CDR1 SQVTM, CDR2 ANQGSEA. Trimming pared 4 bases from V and 3 bases from J, leaving 10 bases between. CDR3 nucleotides: TGCAGCGTTGGGCACGGAGTCTACGAGCAGTACTTC. It specifies CSVGHGVYEQYF.

This clonotype was seen a few times. The chain recombines TRBV20-1 with TRBJ2-7; D uncertain. Germline V gives CDR1 DFQATT, CDR2 SNEGSKA (reference sequence). The CDR3 sequence is 13 residues long. The germline V and J ends were trimmed by 0 bases and 2 bases, with 8 bases remaining between them. CDR3 protein: CSARDGHTYEQYF. The CDR3 DNA reads TGCAGTGCTAGAGATGGGCACACCTACGAGCAGTACTTC.

This clonotype was seen repeatedly, ten times or more. The V gene is TRBV30, the J gene TRBJ1-2; possibly TRBD1 for D (5 bases). Germline CDR1 is GTSNPN and CDR2 is SVGIG (reference sequence). The V gene lost 4 bases and the J gene lost 4 bases, with 10 bases spanning the gap. The CDR3 has 12 amino acids. The CDR3 coding sequence is TGTGCCTGGAACGAGGGACGCTATGGCTACACCTTC. Translation: CAWNEGRYGYTF.

The genes are TRBV28 and TRBJ1-2; 9 bases are a match to TRBD1. Per the germline V gene, CDR1 is MDHEN and CDR2 is SYDVKM. V lost 7 bases and J lost 8; bases outside the gene matches: 8. The CDR3 length is 13 residues. CDR3 region: CASTKGQGFGYTF. Written as DNA, the CDR3 is TGTGCCAGCACGAAGGGACAGGGTTTCGGCTACACCTTC.

This clonotype has a count of ten or more. The rearrangement joins TRBV20-1 to TRBJ1-2; TRBD1 matches 7 bases. In germline, CDR1 is DFQATT, CDR2 SNEGSKA (reference sequence). The ends lost 6 bases at V and 2 bases at J; junction bases unmatched: 3. This CDR3 has 12 residues. The CDR3 protein is CSAKQGNYGYTF. The CDR3 DNA sequence: TGCAGTGCCAAACAGGGGAACTATGGCTACACCTTC.

This clonotype was found many times. At one end the junction does not follow the germline gene, possibly because of a read error. This chain uses TRBV12-3 or TRBV12-4 with TRBJ1-3; weak D call: TRBD1 (5 bases). The CDR3 sequence is 15 residues long. CDR3 sequence: CASSSGRNSGNTIYF. The CDR3 bases are TGCGCCAGCAGCTCGGGACGGAACTCTGGAAACACCATATATTTT.

This clonotype was found many times. The V call is TRBV30, the J call TRBJ1-2, with D perhaps TRBD1 (6 bases). This CDR3 has 15 amino acids. V lost 3 bases to trimming and J lost 8 bases, with 22 bases between them. From germline, CDR1 is GTSNPN and CDR2 SVGIG (reference sequence). This CDR3 reads CAWSGYSGGADGYTF. Written as DNA, the CDR3 is TGTGCCTGGAGCGGCTATAGTGGGGGGGCTGACGGCTACACCTTC.

This clonotype was detected many times. The V call is TRBV7-2, the J call TRBJ1-2; tentatively, D is TRBD1 (6 bases). The CDR3 contains 13 residues. V shed 4 bases and J shed 6 bases, with 12 bases lying between them. Germline CDR1 is SGHTA and CDR2 is FQGNSA. The CDR3 DNA reads TGTGCCAGCAGCTCCCAGGGGAGGAATGGCTACACCTTC. Translated: CASSSQGRNGYTF.

This clonotype was counted at least ten times. V usage is TRBV10-3 and J usage is TRBJ2-7; 13 bases agree with TRBD2. V gave up 10 bases and J gave up 2 bases; unmatched junction bases: 2. Germline V gene data show CDR1 as ENHRY and CDR2 as SYGVKD. CDR3 length equals 13 residues. DNA of the CDR3: TGTGCCACAGGGACTAGCGGGACCTACGAGCAGTACTTC. Translation: CATGTSGTYEQYF.

V usage is TRBV4-2 and J usage is TRBJ1-6; 12 nucleotides agree with TRBD1. This CDR3 has 15 amino acids. The V segment lost 10 bases and the J segment 8 bases; nucleotides outside the gene matches: 9. CDR1 is LGHNA and CDR2 is YNFKEQ in the germline V gene. CDR3 sequence reads: CATRGQGALYSPLHF. The CDR3 region has the DNA TGTGCCACCCGGGGACAGGGGGCTCTTTATTCACCCCTCCACTTT.

This clonotype has a single count. A single base is all that separates this from a far larger clone, so a read error is likely. The chain recombines TRBV25-1 with TRBJ1-1; no reliable D call. This CDR3 region has 12 residues. V lost 4 bases, J lost 1 base, and 4 bases lay in between. Germline V gene lookup returns CDR1 MGHDK and CDR2 SYGVNS. The CDR3 nucleotides are TGTGCCAGCAGTGGGGAGAACACTGAAGCTTTCTTT. Amino acids: CASSGENTEAFF.

At least ten counts were recorded for this clonotype. The rearrangement uses TRBV3-1 and TRBJ1-1; weak D call: TRBD1 (6 bases). The CDR3 length is 15 residues. The V end was cut by 0 bases, the J end by 2 bases, with 10 bases between. In germline, CDR1 is LGHDT, CDR2 YNNKEL (reference sequence). CDR3 residues: CASSQDRDTNTEAFF. The DNA for the CDR3 is TGTGCCAGCAGCCAAGATAGGGACACCAACACTGAAGCTTTCTTT.

This clonotype was counted a few times. This chain uses TRBV6-2 or TRBV6-3 with TRBJ2-6, with TRBD1 as a possible D gene (5 bases). Germline CDR1 and CDR2: MNHEY and SVGEGT. This CDR3 spans 15 amino acids. Trimming stripped 5 bases from V and 4 bases from J, with 12 bases between. The CDR3 nucleotides are TGTGCCAGCAGTGAGCGCAGGGTCGGGGCCAACGTCCTGACTTTC. Its protein is CASSERRVGANVLTF.

In DNA form, the CDR3 reads TGTGCCAGCCGACGGCCGGGGACAGGGAACACCGGGGAGCTGTTTTTT. Its protein product is CASRRPGTGNTGELFF. The chain combines TRBV11-2 with TRBJ2-2, with TRBD1 matching over 8 bases. Germline V gives CDR1 SGHAT, CDR2 FQNNGV. The length of the CDR3 is 16 residues. V dropped 8 bases and J dropped 1; count of bases not matched to a gene: 9.

There are a few counts of this clonotype. This chain connects TRBV6-5 to TRBJ2-7; D perhaps matches TRBD1 (6 bases). Germline CDR1 reads MNHEY; CDR2 reads SVGAGI. This CDR3 is 16 amino acids long. Between the trimmed V and J ends, which lost 0 bases and 2 bases, there was a span of 14 bases. As DNA, the CDR3 is TGTGCCAGCAGTTACTCAACTCACAGGGCCCCCTACGAGCAGTACTTC. Translated, it gives CASSYSTHRAPYEQYF.

This clonotype was detected many times. This chain links TRBV3-1 with TRBJ2-2; D is unclear. From germline, CDR1 is LGHDT and CDR2 YNNKEL (reference sequence). The CDR3 loop spans 16 amino acids. The V and J ends lost 2 bases and 6 bases respectively, with 16 bases between them. The CDR3 sequence: CASSQYGQVGSGELFF. The CDR3 DNA reads TGTGCCAGCAGCCAATACGGCCAGGTGGGGTCCGGGGAGCTGTTTTTT. Filled out from reference TRBV3-1 and TRBJ2-2, the complete variable domain reads DTAVSQTPKYLVTQMGNDKSIKCEQNLGHDTMYWYKQDSKKFLKIMFSYNNKELIINETVPNRFSPKSPDKAHLNLHINSLELGDSAVYFCASSQYGQVGSGELFFGEGSRLTVL.

The chain couples TRBV10-3 to TRBJ2-2; tentatively, D is TRBD1 (5 bases). Looked up from germline, CDR1 is ENHRY and CDR2 is SYGVKD. V lost 4 bases and J lost 0, with 18 bases in between. The CDR3 length is 18 residues. The CDR3 region has the DNA TGTGCCATCAGTGGGAGCCCTCCAGACAGAACGAACACCGGGGAGCTGTTTTTT. Residues: CAISGSPPDRTNTGELFF.

In this sample, this clonotype turned up a few times. J is TRBJ2-2 and V is TRBV4-1; the match to TRBD2 covers 8 bases. CDR1 and CDR2 (germline): MGHRA, YSYEKL. The length of the CDR3 is 14 residues. Losses at the gene ends were 4 bases for V and 7 bases for J; bases not matched to a gene: 5. The DNA for the CDR3 is TGCGCCAGCAGCCGGTGGACTAGCCACGGGGAGCTGTTTTTT. Residues: CASSRWTSHGELFF.

Details on this clonotype: The junction differs from germline at one of its ends, possibly a read error. The chain couples TRBV6-1 to TRBJ1-5, with D tentatively TRBD1 (6 bases). This CDR3 spans 15 amino acids. Germline lookup yields CDR1 MNHNS and CDR2 SASEGT. The CDR3 sequence: CAGSPGLGAGQPQHF. As DNA, the CDR3 is TGTGCCGGCAGCCCAGGACTGGGGGCGGGTCAGCCCCAGCATTTT.

In its sample, this clonotype was seen many times. The chain couples TRBV19 to TRBJ1-1; possible D gene TRBD1, 6 bases. Germline V CDR1 and CDR2: LNHDA, SQIVND (reference sequence). V lost 5 bases to trimming and J lost 1 base, with 17 bases between them. The CDR3 totals 16 residues. The CDR3: CASSPLRGQTNTEAFF. The CDR3 DNA reads TGTGCCAGTAGTCCTCTTAGGGGACAAACGAACACTGAAGCTTTCTTT.

About this clonotype: One end of the junction fails to match germline, which may point to a read error. V is TRBV15 and J is TRBJ2-7, with a tentative D call TRBD1 (7 bases). The CDR3 runs 17 residues. Germline V lookup: CDR1 LNHNV, CDR2 YYDKDF (reference sequence). CDR3 in amino acids: CATSRDPPGGRSCEQYF. The CDR3 nucleotides read TGTGCCACCAGCAGAGATCCCCCAGGGGGGAGGTCCTGCGAGCAGTACTTC.

Notes on this clonotype: A much larger clone is a single base away; this may be a read error. The V call is TRBV6-2 or TRBV6-3, the J call TRBJ1-6, with a possible D match to TRBD1 (6 bases). CDR1 is MNHEY and CDR2 is SVGEGT in the germline V gene. Trimming left V 4 bases short and J 11 bases short, with 18 bases between. CDR3 size: 15 residues. The CDR3 sequence is CASSSPWDIGPPLHF. CDR3 nucleotides: TGTGCCAGCAGTTCCCCCTGGGACATCGGACCACCCCTCCACTTT.